This TCR beta chain was sequenced in a study of radiation and T cells in renal cell carcinoma. Study findings and constraints: Top tumor clonotypes rose in blood 2 weeks post-radiation, then contracted. Baseline intratumoral clonotype presence is unknown without pretreatment biopsies.

Clones were read by immunoSEQ multiplex PCR, and TCRdb kept only the in-frame ones, dropping some. The data show some 78,000 clones, about nine tenths seen once. Comments on this clone: Its antigen remains unidentified.

Noted time point: blood 4 weeks post-SBRT, at nephrectomy. As for treatment: 15 Gy SBRT to primary tumor, nephrectomy 4 weeks later. Nephrectomy followed 15 Gy stereotactic body radiation by 4 weeks. From germline, CDR1 is KGHSH and CDR2 LQKENI. The CDR3 is 18 residues long. The V end lost 3 bases, the J end lost 0 bases, and 18 bases lay between the germline ends. The source of this sequence is a woman aged 70-85 years with renal cell carcinoma. The starting material was blood, obtained from a patient whose treatment included radiotherapy and nephrectomy. This sequence joins TRBV18 and TRBJ1-3, with a possible D match to TRBD1 (6 bases). The CDR3 DNA sequence: TGTGCCAGCTCACCCTCACTATCCGGGACAACCTCTGGAAACACCATATATTTT. Residues: CASSPSLSGTTSGNTIYF.